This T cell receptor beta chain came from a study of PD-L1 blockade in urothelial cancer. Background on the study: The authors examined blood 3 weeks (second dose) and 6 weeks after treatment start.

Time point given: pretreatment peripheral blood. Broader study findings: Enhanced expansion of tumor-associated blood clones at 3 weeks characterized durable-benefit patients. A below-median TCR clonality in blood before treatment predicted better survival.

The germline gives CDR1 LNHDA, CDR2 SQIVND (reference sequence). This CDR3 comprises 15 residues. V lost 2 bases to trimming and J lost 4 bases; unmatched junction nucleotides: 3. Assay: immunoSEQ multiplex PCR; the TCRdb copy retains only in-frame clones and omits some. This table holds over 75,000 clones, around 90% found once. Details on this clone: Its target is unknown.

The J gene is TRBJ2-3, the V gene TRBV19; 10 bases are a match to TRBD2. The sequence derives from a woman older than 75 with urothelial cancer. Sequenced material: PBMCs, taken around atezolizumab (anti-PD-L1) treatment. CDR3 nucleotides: TGTGCCAGTAGTATACTAGCGGGAGTACCAGATACGCAGTATTTT. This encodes CASSILAGVPDTQYF. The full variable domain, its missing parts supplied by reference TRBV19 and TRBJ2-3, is DGGITQSPKYLFRKEGQNVTLSCEQNLNHDAMYWYRQDPGQGLRLIYYSQIVNDFQKGDIAEGYSVSREKKESFPLTVTSAQKNPTAFYLCASSILAGVPDTQYFGPGTRLTVL.